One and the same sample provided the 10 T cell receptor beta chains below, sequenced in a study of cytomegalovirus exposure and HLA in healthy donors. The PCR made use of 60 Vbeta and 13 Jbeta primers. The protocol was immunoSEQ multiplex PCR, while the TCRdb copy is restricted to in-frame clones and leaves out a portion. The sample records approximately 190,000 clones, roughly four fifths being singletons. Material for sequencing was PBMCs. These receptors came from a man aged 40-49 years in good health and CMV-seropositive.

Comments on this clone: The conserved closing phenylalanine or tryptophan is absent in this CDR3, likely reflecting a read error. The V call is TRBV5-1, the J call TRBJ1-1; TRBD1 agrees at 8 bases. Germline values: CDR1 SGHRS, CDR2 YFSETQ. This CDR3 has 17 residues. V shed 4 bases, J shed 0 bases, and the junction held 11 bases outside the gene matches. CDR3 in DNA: TGCGCCAGCAGCCCGACCCCACAGGGGGGAGTGAACACTGAAGCTTTCTCT. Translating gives CASSPTPQGGVNTEAFS.

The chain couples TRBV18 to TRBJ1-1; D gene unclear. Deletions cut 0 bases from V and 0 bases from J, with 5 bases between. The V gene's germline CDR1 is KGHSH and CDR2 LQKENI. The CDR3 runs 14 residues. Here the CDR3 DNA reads TGTGCCAGCTCACCACCGACTTTGAACACTGAAGCTTTCTTT. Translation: CASSPPTLNTEAFF. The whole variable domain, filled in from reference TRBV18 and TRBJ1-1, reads NAGVMQNPRHLVRRRGQEARLRCSPMKGHSHVYWYRQLPEEGLKFMVYLQKENIIDESGMPKERFSAEFPKEGPSILRIQQVVRGDSAAYFCASSPPTLNTEAFFGQGTRLTVV.

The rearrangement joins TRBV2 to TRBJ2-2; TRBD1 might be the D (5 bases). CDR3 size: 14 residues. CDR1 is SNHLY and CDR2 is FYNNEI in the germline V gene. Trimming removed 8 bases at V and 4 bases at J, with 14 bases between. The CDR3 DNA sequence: TGTGCCAGCGTAAAGGGGTCGGGCACCGGGGAGCTGTTTTTT. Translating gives CASVKGSGTGELFF.

The CDR3 reads CASSRSRTGRNTIYF. DNA for the CDR3: TGTGCCAGCTCTCGTAGCAGGACAGGGAGAAACACCATATATTTT. The chain uses TRBV9 and TRBJ1-3, with 8 bases identical to TRBD1. The trim removed 7 bases at V and 5 bases at J, leaving 11 bases unmatched. Germline CDR1 is SGDLS and CDR2 is YYNGEE. The CDR3 is 15 amino acids.

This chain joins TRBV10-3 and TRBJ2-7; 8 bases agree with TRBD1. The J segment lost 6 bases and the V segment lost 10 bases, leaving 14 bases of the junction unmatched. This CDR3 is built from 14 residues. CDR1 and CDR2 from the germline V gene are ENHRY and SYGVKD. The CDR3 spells CANRPGQEGSEQYF. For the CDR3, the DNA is TGTGCCAACAGACCGGGACAGGAGGGCTCCGAGCAGTACTTC.

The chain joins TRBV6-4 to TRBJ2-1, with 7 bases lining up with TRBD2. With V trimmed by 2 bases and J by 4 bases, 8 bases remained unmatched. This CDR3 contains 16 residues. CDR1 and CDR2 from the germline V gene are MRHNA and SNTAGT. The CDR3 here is CASSDTTGGLYNEQFF. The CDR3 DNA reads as TGTGCCAGCAGTGACACTACGGGGGGACTTTACAATGAGCAGTTCTTC.

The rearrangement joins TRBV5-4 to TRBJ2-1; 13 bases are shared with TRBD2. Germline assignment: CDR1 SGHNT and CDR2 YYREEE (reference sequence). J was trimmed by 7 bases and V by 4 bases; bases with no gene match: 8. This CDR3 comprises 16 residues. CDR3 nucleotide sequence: TGTGCCAGCAGCATCCAAACTAGCGGGAGGGGGAATGAGCAGTTCTTC. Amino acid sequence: CASSIQTSGRGNEQFF.

The DNA of the CDR3 is TGTGCCAGCTCGCAGGGACAGTCCTACGAGCAGTACTTC. This translates into CASSQGQSYEQYF. The chain recombines TRBV18 with TRBJ2-7; 7 nucleotides agree with TRBD1. CDR1 and CDR2 from the germline V gene are KGHSH and LQKENI. J lost 1 base, V lost 6 bases, and 3 bases had no gene match. This CDR3 is 13 amino acids long.

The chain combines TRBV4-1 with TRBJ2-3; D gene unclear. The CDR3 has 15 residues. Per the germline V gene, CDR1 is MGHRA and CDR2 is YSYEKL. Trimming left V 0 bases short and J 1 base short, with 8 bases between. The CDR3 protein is CASSQEFRRTDTQYF. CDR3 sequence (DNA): TGCGCCAGCAGCCAAGAATTCCGTCGCACAGATACGCAGTATTTT.

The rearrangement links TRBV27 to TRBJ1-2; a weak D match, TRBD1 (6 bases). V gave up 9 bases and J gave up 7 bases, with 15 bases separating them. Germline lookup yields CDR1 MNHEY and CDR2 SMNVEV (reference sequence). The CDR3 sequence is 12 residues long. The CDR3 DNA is TGTGCCAGTGGTACTCCCAGGGGTGGCTACACCTTC. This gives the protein CASGTPRGGYTF.